Following are 32 T cell receptor beta chains from one sample sequenced in a study of T cell repertoires in cytomegalovirus infection. What these receptors recognize is not known. TCRdb re-called the reads through MiXCR, storing one row per CDR3 protein. Altogether just over 450,000 distinct CDR3 sequences are present, more than 40% being singletons, with the ten largest covering about 45%. Sequencing used cultured PBMCs, obtained from culture after CMV antigen stimulation. The receptors stem from a human donor in good health (CMV status not recorded). Some clones in this sample may be carry-over from other donors' samples.

The chain combines TRBV7-2 with TRBJ1-5, with D uncertain. Trimming pared 9 bases from V and 4 bases from J, leaving 10 bases between. The CDR3 is 12 residues long. Per germline, CDR1 SGHTA and CDR2 FQGNSA. As DNA, the CDR3 is TGTGCCAGTTCAGGTCCGAATCAGCCCCAGCATTTT. Amino acids: CASSGPNQPQHF.

This sequence joins TRBV12-3 or TRBV12-4 and TRBJ2-3; 11 bases agree with TRBD2. The V and J ends lost 1 base and 5 bases, in that order; junction bases with no gene match: 8. CDR3 length: 17 amino acids. The CDR3 DNA reads TGTGCCAGCAGTTTAGGTATTAGCGGGGGGGCCTTAGATACGCAGTATTTT. It encodes CASSLGISGGALDTQYF.

V gene TRBV6-5 combines with J gene TRBJ1-2; D ambiguous. Trimming stripped 3 bases from V and 8 bases from J, with 10 bases between. Germline V gene sequence: CDR1 MNHEY, CDR2 SVGAGI. The CDR3 loop spans 12 amino acids. The CDR3 here is CASSYSGNGYTF. CDR3 in DNA: TGTGCCAGCAGTTATTCTGGGAACGGCTACACCTTC.

The chain has TRBV12-3 or TRBV12-4 and TRBJ1-1; the D gene is possibly TRBD1 (5 bases). The CDR3 is made up of 12 amino acids. The germline V and J ends were trimmed by 3 bases and 6 bases, with 8 bases remaining between them. DNA for the CDR3: TGTGCCAGCAGTTTTGGGGGGGCTGAAGCTTTCTTT. Residues: CASSFGGAEAFF.

This clonotype appeared a few times. The rearrangement uses TRBV5-1 and TRBJ2-2; 7 bases line up with TRBD1. The CDR3 sequence is 15 residues long. Losses at the gene ends were 4 bases for V and 1 base for J; bases not matched to a gene: 4. Germline loops: CDR1 SGHRS, CDR2 YFSETQ. The CDR3 spells CASSTGTVNTGELFF. CDR3 sequence (DNA): TGCGCCAGCAGCACCGGGACAGTGAACACCGGGGAGCTGTTTTTT.

This CDR3 is CASTQGDRGTQYF. CDR3 in DNA: TGTGCCAGCACCCAAGGGGACAGGGGGACCCAGTACTTC. The gene calls are TRBV12-3 or TRBV12-4 and TRBJ2-5, with 10 bases aligning to TRBD1. This CDR3 is built from 13 residues. After removal of 7 bases from V and 7 bases from J, the junction contained 6 bases not matched to a gene.

The genes are TRBV27 and TRBJ2-1; perhaps D is TRBD1 or TRBD2 (6 bases each). Germline loops: CDR1 MNHEY, CDR2 SMNVEV (reference sequence). This CDR3 comprises 15 residues. Between the trimmed V and J ends, which lost 6 bases and 4 bases, there was a span of 16 bases. This chain's CDR3 is CASRAWGASYNEQFF. CDR3 DNA: TGTGCCAGCAGGGCTTGGGGGGCTAGTTACAATGAGCAGTTCTTC.

This chain uses TRBV29-1 with TRBJ2-5, with a weak D call TRBD2 (6 bases). CDR3 length: 13 residues. V was pared by 8 bases and J by 1 base, with 14 bases between. Germline CDR1 SQVTM, CDR2 ANQGSEA. For the CDR3, the DNA is TGCAGCTCGGATGGGGGGTCCCAAGAGACCCAGTACTTC. It encodes CSSDGGSQETQYF.

This clonotype was counted only a few times. The J gene is TRBJ1-1, the V gene TRBV5-6; D perhaps matches TRBD1 (5 bases). CDR3 length: 15 residues. Trimming cost V 0 bases and J 4 bases, with 13 bases left between them. CDR1 SGHDT and CDR2 YYEEEE come from the germline V gene. The CDR3 spells CASSLAGRDGTEAFF. CDR3 bases: TGTGCCAGCAGCTTGGCCGGCAGGGATGGCACTGAAGCTTTCTTT.

This sequence joins TRBV7-6 and TRBJ2-3; D perhaps matches TRBD2 (6 bases). CDR1 SGHVS and CDR2 FNYEAQ come from the germline V gene. V gave up 5 bases and J gave up 2 bases, with 17 bases separating them. CDR3 length: 16 amino acids. In DNA form, the CDR3 reads TGTGCCAGCAGCACGGGACTTTCGACTTCCACAGATACGCAGTATTTT. Encoded protein: CASSTGLSTSTDTQYF.

This clonotype was seen more than once but under ten times. The chain is built from TRBV7-2 and TRBJ2-1; 9 positions agree with TRBD2. Trimming took 1 base from V and 0 from J; bases not matched to a gene: 4. This CDR3 spans 17 amino acids. Germline loops: CDR1 SGHTA, CDR2 FQGNSA. CDR3 amino acids: CASSLGGGAPSYNEQFF. Here the CDR3 DNA reads TGTGCCAGCAGCTTAGGCGGGGGGGCGCCCTCCTACAATGAGCAGTTCTTC. Together with reference TRBV7-2 and TRBJ2-1, the CDR3 gives the full variable domain: GAGVSQSPSNKVTEKGKDVELRCDPISGHTALYWYRQSLGQGLEFLIYFQGNSAPDKSGLPSDRFSAERTGGSVSTLTIQRTQQEDSAVYLCASSLGGGAPSYNEQFFGPGTRLTVL.

This clonotype was observed a few times. CDR3 coding DNA: TGCGCCAGCCACCCCGGCGGGAGCATTTCCTCTGGAAACACCATATATTTT. Translating it yields CASHPGGSISSGNTIYF. The chain recombines TRBV5-1 with TRBJ1-3, with D unresolved. CDR3 length: 17 amino acids. CDR1 and CDR2 (germline): SGHRS, YFSETQ. V was cut by 7 bases and J by 0 bases, with 20 bases left in between.

This clonotype was seen at least ten times. V is TRBV6-2 or TRBV6-3 and J is TRBJ2-2, with unresolved D. The CDR3 totals 12 residues. V was pared by 6 bases and J by 6 bases, with 8 bases between. Germline V gives CDR1 MNHEY, CDR2 SVGEGT. The CDR3 sequence: CASRPYPGELFF. The CDR3 DNA reads TGTGCCAGCAGACCGTATCCCGGGGAGCTGTTTTTT.

The chain has TRBV5-4 and TRBJ2-5, with D hard to call. V lost 4 bases and J lost 0, with 13 bases in between. CDR1 and CDR2 (germline): SGHNT, YYREEE (reference sequence). The CDR3 contains 15 residues. CDR3 amino acids: CASSLRWGYQETQYF. Here the CDR3 DNA reads TGTGCCAGCAGCCTTCGTTGGGGTTACCAAGAGACCCAGTACTTC.

The chain recombines TRBV6-6 with TRBJ1-5; D is possibly TRBD1 (6 bases). This CDR3 spans 15 amino acids. Germline loops: CDR1 MNHNY, CDR2 SVGAGI (reference sequence). V was pared by 1 base and J by 0 bases, with 7 bases between. The CDR3 region is CASSYLGASNQPQHF. The CDR3 DNA follows: TGTGCCAGCAGTTACTTGGGGGCTAGCAATCAGCCCCAGCATTTT.

The chain uses TRBV4-3 and TRBJ1-6; D is undetermined. Trimming removed 0 bases at V and 0 bases at J, with 15 bases between. Per the germline V gene, CDR1 is LGHNA and CDR2 is YSLEER. The CDR3 runs 19 residues. DNA of the CDR3: TGCGCCAGCAGCCAAGATGGGTTAGAAGGGAGCTCCTATAATTCACCCCTCCACTTT. It translates to CASSQDGLEGSSYNSPLHF.

J is TRBJ1-2 and V is TRBV12-3 or TRBV12-4; D is possibly TRBD1 (5 bases). V was shortened by 3 bases and J by 5 bases, with 7 bases between the two germline ends. The CDR3 consists of 12 residues. In DNA form, the CDR3 reads TGTGCCAGCAGTTTCAGGGATTATGGCTACACCTTC. It translates to CASSFRDYGYTF.

The chain is built from TRBV12-3 or TRBV12-4 and TRBJ1-1; TRBD1 is a possible D gene (6 bases). The ends were cut back, 6 bases at V and 0 bases at J, with 17 bases in the middle. CDR3 length: 16 amino acids. CDR3 loop: CASSLGQRTMNTEAFF. Written as DNA, the CDR3 is TGTGCCAGCAGCCTAGGACAGAGAACCATGAACACTGAAGCTTTCTTT.

The chain has TRBV28 and TRBJ1-2, with no clear D. Germline CDR1 reads MDHEN; CDR2 reads SYDVKM. The V end was cut by 5 bases, the J end by 8 bases, with 15 bases between. The CDR3 loop spans 13 amino acids. The CDR3 region is CASSQTWSWGYTF. CDR3 in DNA: TGTGCCAGCAGTCAAACATGGTCGTGGGGCTACACCTTC.

The chain employs TRBV14 and TRBJ2-7; a possible D gene is TRBD1 (5 bases). The CDR3 runs 12 residues. V lost 5 bases, J lost 6 bases, and 11 bases lay in between. Germline V gene sequence: CDR1 SGHDN, CDR2 FVKESK. The CDR3 DNA reads as TGTGCCAGCAGCGGCCAGGGCCCCGAGCAGTACTTC. Translating it yields CASSGQGPEQYF.

This clonotype was counted only a few times. The chain couples TRBV4-1 to TRBJ2-5, with D possibly TRBD1 on 5 matching bases. The CDR3 is 14 residues long. Germline CDR1 and CDR2: MGHRA and YSYEKL. Trimming took 1 base from V and 4 from J, leaving 10 bases between them. The CDR3 loop is CASSQVRALETQYF. The DNA for the CDR3 is TGCGCCAGCAGCCAAGTCAGGGCCTTAGAGACCCAGTACTTC.

A remark on this clonotype: The junction departs from germline at one end; a sequencing error may be responsible. The V and J genes are TRBV7-1 and TRBJ2-5, with 9 positions matching TRBD1. TRBV7-1 is marked as an open reading frame, function uncertain. This CDR3 contains 16 residues. The CDR3 sequence is CASTVLDRGTQETEYF. The DNA for the CDR3 is TGTGCCAGCACTGTTCTGGACAGGGGTACCCAAGAGACCGAGTACTTC.

This clonotype was seen a handful of times. This chain joins TRBV7-2 and TRBJ2-1, with 7 bases lining up with TRBD2. The CDR3 runs to 14 residues. CDR1 SGHTA and CDR2 FQGNSA come from the germline V gene. V shed 4 bases and J 5 bases; nucleotides not matched to a gene: 5. CDR3 sequence: CASSSSGPDNEQFF. For the CDR3, the DNA is TGTGCCAGCAGCTCTAGCGGACCGGACAATGAGCAGTTCTTC.

This clonotype was seen only a few times. The V and J genes are TRBV7-8 and TRBJ2-3; D gene uncertain. V shed 5 bases and J shed 0 bases, with 9 bases lying between them. Germline-derived CDR1 and CDR2 are SGHVS and FQNEAQ. The CDR3 has 14 amino acids. CDR3 residues: CASSRSQSTDTQYF. Here the CDR3 DNA reads TGTGCCAGCAGCCGGTCACAGAGCACAGATACGCAGTATTTT.

The chain joins TRBV12-3 or TRBV12-4 to TRBJ2-5, with D uncertain. CDR3 size: 13 residues. Trimming pared 3 bases from V and 4 bases from J, leaving 9 bases between. CDR3 protein: CASSFNSGETQYF. CDR3 DNA sequence: TGTGCCAGCAGTTTTAACTCTGGAGAGACCCAGTACTTC.

V and J are TRBV7-6 and TRBJ1-5; D is uncertain. Per the germline V gene, CDR1 is SGHVS and CDR2 is FNYEAQ. V shed 1 base and J shed 3 bases, with 4 bases lying between them. The CDR3 extends over 13 amino acids. This CDR3 reads CASSLVYNQPQHF. DNA for the CDR3: TGTGCCAGCAGCTTAGTGTACAATCAGCCCCAGCATTTT.

For the CDR3, the DNA is TGTGCCAGCAGTGGGCCGGGACAGGGTGCCGGTGAGCAGTTCTTC. Translation gives CASSGPGQGAGEQFF. V and J are TRBV2 and TRBJ2-1; 9 bases align to TRBD1. Per the germline V gene, CDR1 is SNHLY and CDR2 is FYNNEI. The junction had 10 bases not matched to a gene; V was cut back by 4 bases and J by 9 bases. CDR3 length: 15 residues.

V and J are TRBV6-2 or TRBV6-3 and TRBJ2-7, with 7 nucleotides matching TRBD1. Per the germline V gene, CDR1 is MNHEY and CDR2 is SVGEGT. The CDR3 extends over 13 amino acids. V gave up 5 bases and J gave up 3 bases; unmatched junction bases: 4. CDR3 nucleotides: TGTGCCAGCAGTATTCCAGGGGGCTACGAGCAGTACTTC. Translated, it gives CASSIPGGYEQYF.

This clonotype was observed a handful of times. The chain combines TRBV2 with TRBJ1-2; 7 positions agree with TRBD1. The junction had 8 bases not matched to a gene; V was cut back by 2 bases and J by 8 bases. CDR1 and CDR2 from the germline V gene are SNHLY and FYNNEI. The length of the CDR3 is 14 residues. The CDR3 loop reads CASSERAGGLGYTF. CDR3 in DNA: TGTGCCAGCAGTGAAAGGGCAGGGGGTTTGGGCTACACCTTC.

This clonotype showed up just a few times. The DNA of the CDR3 is TGTGCCAGCAGCTTAGGATTAGCGGGAGCCAGCCCGATCGATACGCAGTATTTT. This gives the protein CASSLGLAGASPIDTQYF. This rearrangement joins TRBV7-2 to TRBJ2-3; 9 bases match TRBD2. Unmatched junction bases numbered 14, after V lost 1 base and J lost 6 bases. Germline CDR1 and CDR2: SGHTA and FQGNSA. The CDR3 length is 18 residues.

The rearrangement links TRBV5-5 to TRBJ1-2; D gene uncertain. The V gene's germline CDR1 is SGHKS and CDR2 YYEKEE (reference sequence). V was shortened by 4 bases and J by 4 bases, with 8 bases between the two germline ends. The CDR3 loop spans 12 amino acids. This chain's CDR3 is CASSDGPYGYTF. CDR3 bases: TGTGCCAGCAGCGACGGACCCTATGGCTACACCTTC.

This clonotype occurred a few times. The rearrangement links TRBV6-1 to TRBJ1-5; maybe TRBD1 (5 bases). Germline loops: CDR1 MNHNS, CDR2 SASEGT. Trimming shortened V by 7 bases and J by 5 bases, and 12 bases separated the two germline ends. This CDR3 region has 13 residues. The CDR3 is CASNYRWDQPQHF. CDR3 sequence (DNA): TGTGCCAGCAACTACAGGTGGGATCAGCCCCAGCATTTT.